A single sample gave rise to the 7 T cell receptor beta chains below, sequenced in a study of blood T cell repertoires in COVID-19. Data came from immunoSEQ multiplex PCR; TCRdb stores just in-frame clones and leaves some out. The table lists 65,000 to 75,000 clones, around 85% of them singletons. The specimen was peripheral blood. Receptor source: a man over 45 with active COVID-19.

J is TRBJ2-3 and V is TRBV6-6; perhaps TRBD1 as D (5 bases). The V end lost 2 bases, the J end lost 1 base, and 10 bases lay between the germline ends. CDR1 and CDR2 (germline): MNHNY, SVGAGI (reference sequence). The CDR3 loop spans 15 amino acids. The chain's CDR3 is CASSYPQQGTDTQYF. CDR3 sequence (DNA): TGTGCCAGCAGTTACCCCCAACAGGGCACAGATACGCAGTATTTT.

Here the CDR3 DNA reads TGTGCCAGCAGCTTACGTACTAGCGCGGCCGGGGAGCTGTTTTTT. This encodes CASSLRTSAAGELFF. The V and J genes are TRBV7-2 and TRBJ2-2; 7 bases are shared with TRBD2. Trimming at V came to 2 bases and at J to 6 bases, leaving 6 bases not matched to a gene. The CDR3 runs to 15 residues. From germline, CDR1 is SGHTA and CDR2 FQGNSA.

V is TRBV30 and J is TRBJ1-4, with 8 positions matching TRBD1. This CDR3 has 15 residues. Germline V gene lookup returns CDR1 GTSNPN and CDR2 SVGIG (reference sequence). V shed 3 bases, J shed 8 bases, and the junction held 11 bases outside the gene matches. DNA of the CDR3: TGTGCCTGGAGCCAAACCCGGACAGGGCGGGAAAAACTGTTTTTT. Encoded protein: CAWSQTRTGREKLFF.

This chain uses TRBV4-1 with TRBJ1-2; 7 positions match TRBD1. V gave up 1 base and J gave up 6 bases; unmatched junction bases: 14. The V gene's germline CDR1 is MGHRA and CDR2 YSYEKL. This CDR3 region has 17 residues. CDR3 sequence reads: CASSQGYSNRGADGYTF. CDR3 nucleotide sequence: TGCGCCAGCAGCCAAGGGTATTCAAACAGGGGAGCGGATGGCTACACCTTC.

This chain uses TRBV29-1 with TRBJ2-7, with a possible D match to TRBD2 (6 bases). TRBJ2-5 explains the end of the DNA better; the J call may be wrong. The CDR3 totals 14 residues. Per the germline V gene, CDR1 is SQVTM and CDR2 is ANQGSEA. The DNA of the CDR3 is TGCAGCGTTGAACGCGGGACGGCTAAAGAGACCCAGTACTTC. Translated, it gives CSVERGTAKETQYF.

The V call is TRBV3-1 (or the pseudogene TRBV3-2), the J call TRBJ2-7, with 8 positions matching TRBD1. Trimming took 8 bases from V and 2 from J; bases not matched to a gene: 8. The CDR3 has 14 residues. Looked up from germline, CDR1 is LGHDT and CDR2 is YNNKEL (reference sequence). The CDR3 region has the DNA TGTGCCAGCTCCTCACCGGGACAGGCCTACGAGCAGTACTTC. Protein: CASSSPGQAYEQYF.

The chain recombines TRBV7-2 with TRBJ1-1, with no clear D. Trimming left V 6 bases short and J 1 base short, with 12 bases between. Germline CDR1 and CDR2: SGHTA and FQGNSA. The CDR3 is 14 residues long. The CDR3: CASSPFEENTEAFF. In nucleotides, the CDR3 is TGTGCCAGCAGTCCATTCGAGGAGAACACTGAAGCTTTCTTT. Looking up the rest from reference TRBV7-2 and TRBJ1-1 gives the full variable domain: GAGVSQSPSNKVTEKGKDVELRCDPISGHTALYWYRQSLGQGLEFLIYFQGNSAPDKSGLPSDRFSAERTGGSVSTLTIQRTQQEDSAVYLCASSPFEENTEAFFGQGTRLTVV.